A selection of T cell receptor beta chains follows, all from one sample in a study of blood T cell repertoires in COVID-19. Generated by immunoSEQ multiplex PCR, the TCRdb table keeps only in-frame clones and is missing some. In the table there are 350,000 or so clones, nearly 90% of which are singletons. Sequencing input: peripheral blood. The receptors were gathered from a man aged 18 to 30 with active or convalescent COVID-19. Each CDR3 is given with its conserved first and last residue. The D gene is left open where the match is weak. Clone sizes are given selectively: once, few, many, or a class where the clone is expanded.

v_gene	j_gene	abundance	d_gene	CDR3nt	CDR3aa
TRBV9	TRBJ2-7	NA	TRBD2	TGTGCCAGCAGCTACTTAGCGGGAGTAGGGTACGAGCAGTACTTC	CASSYLAGVGYEQYF
TRBV11-2	TRBJ1-4	NA	NA	TGTGCCAGCAGCTTAGTGGACACCGGAAAACTGTTTTTT	CASSLVDTGKLFF
TRBV27	TRBJ1-1	once	NA	TGTGCCAGCAGTTTGGGGGGGACCAAGGCTTTCTTT	CASSLGGTKAFF
TRBV24-1	TRBJ1-1	NA	TRBD1	TGTGCCACCAGTGCTACGACAGGGGCTAACACTGAAGCTTTCTTT	CATSATTGANTEAFF
TRBV28	TRBJ2-3	NA	TRBD1	TGTGCCAGCAGTTCCCAGGGGGCTTGGAAGTCGGACACAGATACGCAGTATTTT	CASSSQGAWKSDTDTQYF
TRBV7-2	TRBJ1-2	NA	NA	TGTGCCAGCAGCACAGGGATCGGAGGCTACACCTTC	CASSTGIGGYTF
TRBV7-2	TRBJ2-7	NA	NA	TGTGCCAGCAGCTTATATGCAGGGGGGACTCTCTCCTACGAGCAGTACTTC	CASSLYAGGTLSYEQYF
TRBV7-3	TRBJ2-1	NA	TRBD2	TGTGCCAGCAGCTCGTCAGCTAGCGGATTCTCCTACAATGAGCAGTTCTTC	CASSSSASGFSYNEQFF
TRBV18	TRBJ1-3	once	TRBD1	TGTGCCAGCTCACCGGGACAGGTGGATGGAAACACCATATATTTT	CASSPGQVDGNTIYF
TRBV27	TRBJ2-7	once	NA	TGTGCCAGCAGTTCCAGACAGAATGTGGGCTACGAGCAGTACTTC	CASSSRQNVGYEQYF
TRBV27	TRBJ2-1	NA	TRBD2	TGTGCCAGCAGTTTATCCCAAAGAGGGCTAGCGGGTGAAAGGGGCAATGAGCAGTTCTTC	CASSLSQRGLAGERGNEQFF
TRBV3-1/TRBV3-2	TRBJ2-5	NA	NA	TGTGCCAGCAGCCCGGGTCTTGAGACCCAGTACTTC	CASSPGLETQYF
TRBV21-1	TRBJ2-1	NA	NA	TGTGCCAGGACGGAGTATGAGCAGTTCTTC	CARTEYEQFF
TRBV7-2	TRBJ1-5	NA	NA	TGTGCCAGCAGCTTAGCGGGGGGTCCCAATCAGCCCCAGCATTTT	CASSLAGGPNQPQHF
TRBV5-8	TRBJ2-1	NA	NA	TGTGCCAGCAGCTTGGGGTCGGACAGCCAAAATGAGCAGTTCTTC	CASSLGSDSQNEQFF
TRBV2	TRBJ2-3	NA	NA	TGTGCCAGACTCGACACAGATACGCAGTATTTT	CARLDTDTQYF
TRBV5-1	TRBJ1-6	few	TRBD1	TGCGCCAGCAGCGTGGGGACAGCCTATAATTCACCCCTCCACTTT	CASSVGTAYNSPLHF
TRBV10-3	TRBJ1-1	NA	NA	TGTGCCATCAGCCCGACAGACACTGAAGCTTTCTTT	CAISPTDTEAFF
TRBV9	TRBJ2-5	NA	TRBD1	TGTGCCAGCAGCGTAGAGAACAGGGGATGGGAGACCCAGTACTTC	CASSVENRGWETQYF
TRBV6-5	TRBJ2-7	NA	TRBD1	TGTGCCAGCAGGGCAGGGGGCTCCTACGAGCAGTACTTC	CASRAGGSYEQYF
TRBV7-2	TRBJ2-4	NA	NA	TGTGCCAGCAGCTTAGATGGCGGGAAACTAGCCAAAAACATTCAGTACTTC	CASSLDGGKLAKNIQYF
TRBV19	TRBJ2-1	NA	TRBD1	TGTGCCAGTAGTTTCCAGGGGGCCTACAATGAGCAGTTCTTC	CASSFQGAYNEQFF
TRBV5-6	TRBJ2-1	few	TRBD1	TGTGCCAGCAGCGCCGACAGGGTAGCCTACAATGAGCAGTTCTTC	CASSADRVAYNEQFF
TRBV3-1/TRBV3-2	TRBJ2-2	NA	NA	TGTGCCAGCAGCCAAGTCCCTACAGGAATGAGCGGGGAGCTGTTTTTT	CASSQVPTGMSGELFF
TRBV10-3	TRBJ1-2	few	TRBD1	TGTGCCATCAGTGAGCAGACAGGGAACTATGGCTACACCTTC	CAISEQTGNYGYTF
TRBV4-1	TRBJ2-2	few	NA	TGCGCCAGCAGCCAAGAACCCAGCACCGGGGAGCTGTTTTTT	CASSQEPSTGELFF
TRBV29-1	TRBJ2-2	NA	NA	TGCAGCGTTCATAACACCGGGAAGCTGTTTTTT	CSVHNTGKLFF
TRBV2	TRBJ2-1	NA	TRBD2	TGTGCCGCAGGGAGACTAGCGGACAATGAGCAGTTCTTC	CAAGRLADNEQFF
TRBV7-8	TRBJ2-1	NA	TRBD2	TGTGCCAGCAGCTTATCCCCGGTCCCGACTAGCGGGGGTGTGGATAAGCAGTTCTTC	CASSLSPVPTSGGVDKQFF
TRBV27	TRBJ1-5	NA	NA	TGTGCCAGCAGTTTATCTACTTATCAGCCCCAGCATTTT	CASSLSTYQPQHF
TRBV12-3/TRBV12-4	TRBJ2-1	NA	NA	TGTGCCAGCAGCAGTAGCGGCCCCGCCCAGTTCTTC	CASSSSGPAQFF
TRBV9	TRBJ2-7	NA	TRBD1	TGTGCCAGCAGCCCAAGACAGGGCCCAACCTACGAGCAGTACTTC	CASSPRQGPTYEQYF
TRBV5-1	TRBJ2-2	NA	TRBD1	TGCGCCAGCAGCTGGATGCCGGGACAGGCGAACACCGGGGAGCTGTTTTTT	CASSWMPGQANTGELFF
TRBV7-7	TRBJ2-7	NA	TRBD1	TGTGCTAGCAGCTTGGACGGACAGGCCTACGAGCAGTACTTC	CASSLDGQAYEQYF
TRBV10-3	TRBJ2-7	NA	NA	TGTGCCATCAGCGCGACTGAAAGTAATTACGAGCAGTACTTC	CAISATESNYEQYF
TRBV5-1	TRBJ2-5	NA	NA	TGCGCCAGCAGCTTAGGCGGGACCGAGCCCTCATCTCAAGAGACCCAGTACTTC	CASSLGGTEPSSQETQYF
TRBV19	TRBJ2-1	few	NA	TGTGCCAGTAGTATAGATATCGCCGTCGACTACAACAATGAGCAGTTCTTC	CASSIDIAVDYNNEQFF
TRBV28	TRBJ2-3	NA	NA	TGTGCCAGCAGTTCCGACAAGTGGGATACGCAGTATTTT	CASSSDKWDTQYF
TRBV11-2	TRBJ1-5	once	NA	TGTGCCAGCGGGCAGGACTCGGATCAGCCCCAGCATTTT	CASGQDSDQPQHF
TRBV7-3	TRBJ1-1	NA	NA	TGTGCCAGCAGCTTAACGTTAGGCAGGGCTAACGCTGAAGCTTTCTTT	CASSLTLGRANAEAFF
TRBV3-1/TRBV3-2	TRBJ2-7	few	NA	TGTGCCAGCAGCCCACTCGGGGGTTACGAGCAGTACTTC	CASSPLGGYEQYF
TRBV10-3	TRBJ2-3	NA	TRBD2	TGTGCCAGCTCTAGCGGGGGGGCGAGCACAGATACGCAGTATTTT	CASSSGGASTDTQYF
TRBV4-3	TRBJ2-5	once	TRBD1	TGCGCCAGCAGCCAAGATCTTGTGAGACAGGGACAAGAGACCCAGTACTTC	CASSQDLVRQGQETQYF
TRBV12-3/TRBV12-4	TRBJ1-2	NA	NA	TGTGCCAGCAGTTGGACAAGCTATGGCTACACCTTC	CASSWTSYGYTF
TRBV4-3	TRBJ2-7	few	NA	TGCGCCAGCAGCCAAGTCCAGGGTGGTTCCTACGAGCAGTACTTC	CASSQVQGGSYEQYF
TRBV19	TRBJ2-2	NA	NA	TGTGCCAGTAATTCCGCGGGGCGGAACACCGGGGAGCTGTTTTTT	CASNSAGRNTGELFF